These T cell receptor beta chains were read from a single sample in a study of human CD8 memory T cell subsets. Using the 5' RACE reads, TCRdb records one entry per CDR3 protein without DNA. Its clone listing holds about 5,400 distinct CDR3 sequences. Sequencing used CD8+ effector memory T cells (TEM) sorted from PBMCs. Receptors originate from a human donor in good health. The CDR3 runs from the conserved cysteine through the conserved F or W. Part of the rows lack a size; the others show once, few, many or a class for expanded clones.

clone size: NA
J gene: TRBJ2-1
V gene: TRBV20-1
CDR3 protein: CSASGTGGDYNEQFF

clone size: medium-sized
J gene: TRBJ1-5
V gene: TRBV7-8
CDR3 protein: CASSLVAGSTQPQHF

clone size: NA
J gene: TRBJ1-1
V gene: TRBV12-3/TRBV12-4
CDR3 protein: CASSLGGPTEAFF

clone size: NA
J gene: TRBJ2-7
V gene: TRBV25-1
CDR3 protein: CATSPGTRSAYEQYF

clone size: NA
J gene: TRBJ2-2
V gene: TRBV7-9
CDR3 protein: CASSLAPSGELFF

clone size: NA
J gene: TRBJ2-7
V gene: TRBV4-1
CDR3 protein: CASSRDSEQLYEQYF

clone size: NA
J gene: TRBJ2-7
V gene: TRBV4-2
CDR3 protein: CASSQPPGHEQYF

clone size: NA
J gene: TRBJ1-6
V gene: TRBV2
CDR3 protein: CASSDGQGGSPLHF

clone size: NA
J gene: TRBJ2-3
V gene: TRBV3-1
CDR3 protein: CASSPLPPGDMGTDTQYF

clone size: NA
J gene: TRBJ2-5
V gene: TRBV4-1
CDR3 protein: CASSQEPAQETQYF

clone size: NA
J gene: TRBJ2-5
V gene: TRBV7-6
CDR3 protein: CASSLGGGGQETQYF

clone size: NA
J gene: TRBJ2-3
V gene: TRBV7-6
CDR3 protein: CASSLGWVGRGSTDTQYF

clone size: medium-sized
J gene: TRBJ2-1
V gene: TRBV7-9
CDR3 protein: CASSPTGVSSYNEQFF

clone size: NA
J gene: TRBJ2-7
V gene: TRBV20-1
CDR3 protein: CSARDGGRYEQYF

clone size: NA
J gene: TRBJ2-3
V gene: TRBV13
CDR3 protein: CASSSTAGLAMDTQYF

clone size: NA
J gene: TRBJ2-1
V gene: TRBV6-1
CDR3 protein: CASRLASEPYNEQFF

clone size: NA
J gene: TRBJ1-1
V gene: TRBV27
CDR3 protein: CASSYGQITEAFF

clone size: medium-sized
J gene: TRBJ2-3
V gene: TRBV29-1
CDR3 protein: CSVEASGGADTQYF

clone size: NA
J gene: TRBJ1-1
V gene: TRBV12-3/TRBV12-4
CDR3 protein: CASRVATEAFF

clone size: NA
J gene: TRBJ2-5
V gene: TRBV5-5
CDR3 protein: CASSLLGDQETQYF

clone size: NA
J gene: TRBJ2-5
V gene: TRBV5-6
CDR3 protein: CASSWDDRETQYF

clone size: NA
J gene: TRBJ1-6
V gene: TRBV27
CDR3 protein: CASSLGQSSYNSPLHF

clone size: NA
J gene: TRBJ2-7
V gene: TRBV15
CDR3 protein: CATSRGGRGYEQYF

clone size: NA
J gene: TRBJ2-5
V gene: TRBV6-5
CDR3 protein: CASSYSMEDRETQYF

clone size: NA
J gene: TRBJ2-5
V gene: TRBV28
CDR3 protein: CASSPPSQETQYF

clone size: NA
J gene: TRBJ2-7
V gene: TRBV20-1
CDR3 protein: CSANPPSGFYEQYF

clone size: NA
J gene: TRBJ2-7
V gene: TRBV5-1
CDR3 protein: CASSLTGTGLSEQYF

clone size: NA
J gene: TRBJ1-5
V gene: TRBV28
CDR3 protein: CASRAAYNQPQHF

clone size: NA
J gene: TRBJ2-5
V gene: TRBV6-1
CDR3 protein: CASSEELPGQGSKETQYF